This record covers a single T cell receptor (beta chain). The target antigen is unknown. Method: immunoSEQ multiplex PCR; TCRdb's copy keeps in-frame clones and lacks some. The sample gives 30,000 or so clones, roughly four fifths of which show up once; roughly 19% is in the top ten. These data originate in a study of graft-versus-host responses after intestinal transplantation. Overall study: Grafts were multivisceral, liver-intestinal, or isolated intestinal. Following induction with anti-thymocyte globulin, all recipients were given tacrolimus and steroids for 2 to 4 years. Points from the study as a whole: Among recipient marrow samples, GvH clones were found; some appeared first in ileum or blood.

The CDR3 runs to 18 residues. Germline assignment: CDR1 SGHRS and CDR2 YFSETQ. Trimming cost V 6 bases and J 0 bases; bases outside gene matches: 12. The sequence was collected from a human donor who received an intestinal transplant. The chain uses TRBV5-1 and TRBJ1-1; 12 bases line up with TRBD1. The sequences come from unstimulated CD8+ T cells sorted from spleen or lymph node cells, collected before intestinal transplant. DNA of the CDR3: TGCGCCAGCAATTTCCCGGGACAGGGGGCGGGACTGAACACTGAAGCTTTCTTT. Amino acid sequence: CASNFPGQGAGLNTEAFF.